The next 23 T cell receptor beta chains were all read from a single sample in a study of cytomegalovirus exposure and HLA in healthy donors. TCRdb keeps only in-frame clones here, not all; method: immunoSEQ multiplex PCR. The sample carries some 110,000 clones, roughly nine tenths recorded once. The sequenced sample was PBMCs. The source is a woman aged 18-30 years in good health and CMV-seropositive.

CDR3 nucleotide sequence: TGTGCCAGCAGCTCTAGCGGATACAATGAGCAGTTCTTC. It translates to CASSSSGYNEQFF. The chain carries TRBV7-9 and TRBJ2-1, with 7 nucleotides matching TRBD2. Germline CDR1 SEHNR, CDR2 FQNEAQ (reference sequence). There are 13 residues in the CDR3. V lost 4 bases to trimming and J lost 4 bases; unmatched junction nucleotides: 1.

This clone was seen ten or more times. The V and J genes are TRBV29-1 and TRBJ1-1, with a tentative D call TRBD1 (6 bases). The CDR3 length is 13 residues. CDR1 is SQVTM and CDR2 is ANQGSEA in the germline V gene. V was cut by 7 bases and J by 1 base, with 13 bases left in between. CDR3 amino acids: CSACLTGNTEAFF. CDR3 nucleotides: TGCAGCGCGTGCTTGACAGGGAACACTGAAGCTTTCTTT.

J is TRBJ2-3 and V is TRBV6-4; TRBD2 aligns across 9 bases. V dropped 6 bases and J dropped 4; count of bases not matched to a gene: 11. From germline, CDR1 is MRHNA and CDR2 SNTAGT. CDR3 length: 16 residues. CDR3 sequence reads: CASRTSGHAEADTQYF. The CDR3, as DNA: TGTGCCAGCAGGACTAGCGGTCACGCCGAGGCAGATACGCAGTATTTT.

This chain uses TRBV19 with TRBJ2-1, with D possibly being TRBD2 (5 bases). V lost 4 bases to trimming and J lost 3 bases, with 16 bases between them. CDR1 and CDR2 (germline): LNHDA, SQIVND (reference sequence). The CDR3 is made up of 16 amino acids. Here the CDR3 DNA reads TGTGCCAGTAGTACCCGAGGGCTTTCGGTCTACAATGAGCAGTTCTTC. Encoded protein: CASSTRGLSVYNEQFF. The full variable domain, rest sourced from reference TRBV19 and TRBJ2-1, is DGGITQSPKYLFRKEGQNVTLSCEQNLNHDAMYWYRQDPGQGLRLIYYSQIVNDFQKGDIAEGYSVSREKKESFPLTVTSAQKNPTAFYLCASSTRGLSVYNEQFFGPGTRLTVL.

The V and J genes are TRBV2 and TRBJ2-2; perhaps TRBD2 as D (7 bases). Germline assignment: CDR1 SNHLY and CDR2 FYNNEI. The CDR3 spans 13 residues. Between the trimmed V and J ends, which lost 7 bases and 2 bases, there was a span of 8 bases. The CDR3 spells CASTGGNTGELFF. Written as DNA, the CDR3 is TGTGCCAGCACGGGGGGCAACACCGGGGAGCTGTTTTTT.

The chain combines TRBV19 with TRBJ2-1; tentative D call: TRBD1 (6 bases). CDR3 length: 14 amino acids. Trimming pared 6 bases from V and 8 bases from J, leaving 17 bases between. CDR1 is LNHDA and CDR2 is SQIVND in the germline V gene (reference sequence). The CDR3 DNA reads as TGTGCCAGTAGGTTAAGGGCAGGGGACGATGAGCAGTTCTTC. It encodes CASRLRAGDDEQFF.

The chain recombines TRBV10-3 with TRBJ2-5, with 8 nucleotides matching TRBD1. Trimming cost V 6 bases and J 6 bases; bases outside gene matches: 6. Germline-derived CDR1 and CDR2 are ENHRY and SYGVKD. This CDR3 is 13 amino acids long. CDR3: CAIRLQGAQTQYF. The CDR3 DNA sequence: TGTGCCATCAGACTGCAGGGGGCGCAGACCCAGTACTTC.

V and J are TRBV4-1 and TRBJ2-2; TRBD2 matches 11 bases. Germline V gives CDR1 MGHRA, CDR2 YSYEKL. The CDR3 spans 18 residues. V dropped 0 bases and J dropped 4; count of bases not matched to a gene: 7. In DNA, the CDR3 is TGCGCCAGCAGCCAAGATCGATTAGCGGGAGGGGTCACCGGGGAGCTGTTTTTT. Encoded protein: CASSQDRLAGGVTGELFF.

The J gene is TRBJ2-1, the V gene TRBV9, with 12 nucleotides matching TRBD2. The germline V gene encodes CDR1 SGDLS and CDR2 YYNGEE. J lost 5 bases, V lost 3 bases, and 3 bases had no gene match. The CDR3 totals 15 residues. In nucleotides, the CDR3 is TGTGCCAGCAGCGCGGGACTAGCGGGTAACAATGAGCAGTTCTTC. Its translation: CASSAGLAGNNEQFF.

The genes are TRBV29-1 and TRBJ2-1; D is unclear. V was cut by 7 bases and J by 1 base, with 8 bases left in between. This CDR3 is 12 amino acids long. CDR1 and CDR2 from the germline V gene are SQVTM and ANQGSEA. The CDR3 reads CSASGSYNEQFF. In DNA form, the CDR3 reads TGCAGCGCTAGTGGGTCCTACAATGAGCAGTTCTTC.

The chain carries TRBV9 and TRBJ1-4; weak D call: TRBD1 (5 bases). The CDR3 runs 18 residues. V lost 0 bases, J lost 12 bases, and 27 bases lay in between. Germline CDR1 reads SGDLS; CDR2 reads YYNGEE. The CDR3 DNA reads TGTGCCAGCAGCGTAGGCAGGACGGGTGGTCTTTCGTCGACAGAACTGTTTTTT. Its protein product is CASSVGRTGGLSSTELFF.

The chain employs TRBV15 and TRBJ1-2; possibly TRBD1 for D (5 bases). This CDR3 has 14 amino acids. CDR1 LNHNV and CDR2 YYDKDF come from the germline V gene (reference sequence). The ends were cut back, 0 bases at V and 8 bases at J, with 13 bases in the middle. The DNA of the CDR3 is TGTGCCACCAGCAGAGAACTAGGGGCGGGAGGCTACACCTTC. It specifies CATSRELGAGGYTF.

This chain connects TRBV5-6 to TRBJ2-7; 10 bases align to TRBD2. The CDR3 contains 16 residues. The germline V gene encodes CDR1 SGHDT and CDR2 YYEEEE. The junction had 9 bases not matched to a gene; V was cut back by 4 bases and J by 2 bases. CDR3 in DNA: TGTGCCAGCAGCCCCGGCAGCGGGAGGGCAACCTACGAGCAGTACTTC. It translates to CASSPGSGRATYEQYF.

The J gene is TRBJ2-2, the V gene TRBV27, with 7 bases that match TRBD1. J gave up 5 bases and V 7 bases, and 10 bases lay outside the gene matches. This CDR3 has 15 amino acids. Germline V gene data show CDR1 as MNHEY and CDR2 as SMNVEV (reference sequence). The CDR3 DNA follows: TGTGCCAGCACCGTACAGGGGATTGGGACCGGGGAGCTGTTTTTT. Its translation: CASTVQGIGTGELFF.

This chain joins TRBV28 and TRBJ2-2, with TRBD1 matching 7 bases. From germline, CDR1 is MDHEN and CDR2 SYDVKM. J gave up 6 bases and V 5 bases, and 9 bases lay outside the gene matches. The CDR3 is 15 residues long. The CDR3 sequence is CASSVYRGWAGELFF. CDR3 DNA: TGTGCCAGCAGTGTATACAGGGGTTGGGCCGGGGAGCTGTTTTTT. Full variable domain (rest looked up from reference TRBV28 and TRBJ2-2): DVKVTQSSRYLVKRTGEKVFLECVQDMDHENMFWYRQDPGLGLRLIYFSYDVKMKEKGDIPEGYSVSREKKERFSLILESASTNQTSMYLCASSVYRGWAGELFFGEGSRLTVL.

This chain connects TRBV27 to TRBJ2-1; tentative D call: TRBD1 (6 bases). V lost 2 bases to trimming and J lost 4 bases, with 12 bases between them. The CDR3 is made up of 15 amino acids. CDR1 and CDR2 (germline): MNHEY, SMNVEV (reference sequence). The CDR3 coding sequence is TGTGCCAGCAGTTTAATTTCTGGACAGTACAATGAGCAGTTCTTC. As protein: CASSLISGQYNEQFF.

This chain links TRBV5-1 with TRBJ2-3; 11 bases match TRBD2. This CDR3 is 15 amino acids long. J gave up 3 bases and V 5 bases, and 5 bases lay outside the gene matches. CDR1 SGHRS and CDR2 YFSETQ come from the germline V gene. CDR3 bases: TGCGCCAGCAGACCTAGCGGGGGGAGGACAGATACGCAGTATTTT. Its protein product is CASRPSGGRTDTQYF.

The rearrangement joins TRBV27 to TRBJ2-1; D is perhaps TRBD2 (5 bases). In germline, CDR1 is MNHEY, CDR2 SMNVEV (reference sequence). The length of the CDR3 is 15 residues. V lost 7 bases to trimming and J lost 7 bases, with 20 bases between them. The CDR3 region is CASIPDAWRKNEQFF. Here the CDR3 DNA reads TGTGCCAGCATCCCGGATGCCTGGAGGAAGAATGAGCAGTTCTTC.

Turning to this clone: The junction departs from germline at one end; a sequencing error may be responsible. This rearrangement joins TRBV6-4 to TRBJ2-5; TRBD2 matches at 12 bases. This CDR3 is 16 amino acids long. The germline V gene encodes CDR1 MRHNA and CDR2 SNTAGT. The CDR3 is CAISYASGGVQETQYF. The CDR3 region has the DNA TGTGCCATCAGTTATGCTAGCGGGGGGGTACAAGAGACCCAGTACTTC.

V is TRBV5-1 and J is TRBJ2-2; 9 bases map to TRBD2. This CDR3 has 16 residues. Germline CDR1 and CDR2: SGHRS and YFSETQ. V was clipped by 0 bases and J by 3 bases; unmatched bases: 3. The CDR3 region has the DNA TGCGCCAGCAGCTTGGCCAGCGGGAGGCACACCGGGGAGCTGTTTTTT. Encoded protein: CASSLASGRHTGELFF.

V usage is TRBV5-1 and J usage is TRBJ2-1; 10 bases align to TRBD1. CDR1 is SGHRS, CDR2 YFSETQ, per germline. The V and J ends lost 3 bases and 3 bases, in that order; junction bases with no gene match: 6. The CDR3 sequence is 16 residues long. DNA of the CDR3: TGCGCCAGCAGCTCGAAACGGGACAGGGGCTACAATGAGCAGTTCTTC. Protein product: CASSSKRDRGYNEQFF.

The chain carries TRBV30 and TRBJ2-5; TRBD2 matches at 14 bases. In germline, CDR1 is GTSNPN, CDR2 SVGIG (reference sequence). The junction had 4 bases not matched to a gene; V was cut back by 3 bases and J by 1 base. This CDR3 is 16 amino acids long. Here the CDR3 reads CAWRGLAGAAQETQYF. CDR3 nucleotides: TGTGCCTGGAGGGGACTAGCGGGAGCAGCCCAAGAGACCCAGTACTTC.

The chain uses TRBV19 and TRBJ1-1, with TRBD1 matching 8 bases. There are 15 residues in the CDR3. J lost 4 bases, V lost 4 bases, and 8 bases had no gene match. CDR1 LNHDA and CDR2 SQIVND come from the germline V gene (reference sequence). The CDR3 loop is CASSRGQGVGTEAFF. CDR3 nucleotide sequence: TGTGCCAGTAGTAGAGGACAGGGAGTTGGCACTGAAGCTTTCTTT.